This TCR beta chain was obtained from a study of T-cell memory formation after mild COVID-19. Overall study context: Largely donor-specific sequence clusters came from two donors. Study findings and constraints: Second-wave clones with a day 37 peak had unconfirmed SARS-CoV-2 specificity. Clones contracting day 15 to 85 were balanced CD4/CD8; later expanders leaned CD4+.

5'RACE, which relied on constant-segment primers, yielded TCR alpha and TCR beta cDNA libraries carrying sample barcodes and UMIs. TCRdb re-derived calls from the 5' RACE reads in MiXCR, one entry per CDR3 protein. The sample includes 350,000 to 450,000 distinct CDR3 sequences, approximately 24% of them seen just once. This clonotype was picked up a small number of times. Its antigen is currently unknown. The germline V gene has CDR1 SGHRS and CDR2 YFSETQ. The CDR3 totals 14 residues. Trimming removed 4 bases at V and 4 bases at J, with 14 bases between. The gene calls are TRBV5-1 and TRBJ1-1; TRBD1 might be the D (5 bases). This TCR came from an adult woman who had mild COVID-19 (a few samples of this study predate the infection). Cell type and time point are not known. The source material was PBMCs or a T cell subset sorted from them (not recorded which). CDR3 in amino acids: CASSPDGGSTEAFF. The CDR3 coding sequence is TGCGCCAGCAGCCCGGACGGGGGGAGCACTGAAGCTTTCTTT. The full variable domain, in which reference TRBV5-1 and TRBJ1-1 provide the parts outside the CDR3, is KAGVTQTPRYLIKTRGQQVTLSCSPISGHRSVSWYQQTPGQGLQFLFEYFSETQRNKGNFPGRFSGRQFSNSRSEMNVSTLELGDSALYLCASSPDGGSTEAFFGQGTRLTVV.